One and the same sample provided the 2 T cell receptor beta chains below, sequenced in a study of identical twins. A single record per CDR3 protein comes from TCRdb applying MiXCR to the 5' RACE reads. Among 150,000 or so distinct CDR3 sequences, roughly 3.5% were seen once, and the ten largest hold around 8%. Sequencing used memory T cells sorted from blood. These receptors were taken from a man aged 18 to 30 in good health.

The chain has TRBV7-2 and TRBJ2-5; 10 nucleotides agree with TRBD2. The CDR3 loop spans 17 amino acids. CDR1 is SGHTA, CDR2 FQGNSA, per germline. The J segment lost 4 bases and the V segment lost 8 bases, leaving 16 bases of the junction unmatched. CDR3 sequence: CASSPGRLAGARETQYF. Written as DNA, the CDR3 is TGTGCCAGCTCCCCAGGGAGGCTAGCGGGGGCTCGAGAGACCCAGTACTTC.

This clonotype has a count of ten or more. The chain recombines TRBV18 with TRBJ1-1, with D hard to call. V lost 3 bases and J lost 4, with 15 bases in between. Germline V gene sequence: CDR1 KGHSH, CDR2 LQKENI. The CDR3 runs 15 residues. The CDR3 loop reads CASSPPPGGGTEAFF. The CDR3 DNA is TGTGCCAGCTCACCCCCTCCTGGAGGCGGCACTGAAGCTTTCTTT. Drawing the rest from reference TRBV18 and TRBJ1-1, the complete variable domain is NAGVMQNPRHLVRRRGQEARLRCSPMKGHSHVYWYRQLPEEGLKFMVYLQKENIIDESGMPKERFSAEFPKEGPSILRIQQVVRGDSAAYFCASSPPPGGGTEAFFGQGTRLTVV.